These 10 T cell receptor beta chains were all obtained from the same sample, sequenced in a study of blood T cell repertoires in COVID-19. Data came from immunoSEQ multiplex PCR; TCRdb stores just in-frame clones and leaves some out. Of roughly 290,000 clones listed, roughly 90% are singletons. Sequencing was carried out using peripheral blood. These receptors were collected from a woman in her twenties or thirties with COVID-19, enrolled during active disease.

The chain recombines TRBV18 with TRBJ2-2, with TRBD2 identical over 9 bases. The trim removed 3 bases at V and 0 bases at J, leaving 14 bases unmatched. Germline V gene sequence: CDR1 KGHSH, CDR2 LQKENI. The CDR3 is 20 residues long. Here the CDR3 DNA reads TGTGCCAGCTCACCTTTATCTGTCAGCGGGAGGCCCGCGAACACCGGGGAGCTGTTTTTT. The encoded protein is CASSPLSVSGRPANTGELFF.

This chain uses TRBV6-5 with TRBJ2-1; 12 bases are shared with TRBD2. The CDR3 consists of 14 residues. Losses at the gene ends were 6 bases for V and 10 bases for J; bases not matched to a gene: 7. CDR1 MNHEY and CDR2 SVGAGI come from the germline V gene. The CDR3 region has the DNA TGTGCCAGCAGAAGGACTAGCGGGACAGGGGAGCAGTTCTTC. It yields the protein CASRRTSGTGEQFF.

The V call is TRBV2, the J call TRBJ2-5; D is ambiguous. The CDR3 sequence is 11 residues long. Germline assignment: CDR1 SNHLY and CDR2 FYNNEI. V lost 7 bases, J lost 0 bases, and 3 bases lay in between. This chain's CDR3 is CASTYQETQYF. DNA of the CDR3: TGTGCCAGCACGTACCAAGAGACCCAGTACTTC.

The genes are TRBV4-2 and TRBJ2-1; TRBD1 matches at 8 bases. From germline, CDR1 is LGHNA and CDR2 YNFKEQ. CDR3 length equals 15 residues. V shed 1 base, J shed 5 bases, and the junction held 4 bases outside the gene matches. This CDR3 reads CASSQAQGADNEQFF. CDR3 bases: TGTGCCAGCAGCCAAGCCCAGGGGGCTGACAATGAGCAGTTCTTC.

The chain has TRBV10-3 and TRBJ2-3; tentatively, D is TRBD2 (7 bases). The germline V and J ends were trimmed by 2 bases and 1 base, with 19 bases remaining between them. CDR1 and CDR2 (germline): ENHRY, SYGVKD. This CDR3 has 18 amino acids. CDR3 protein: CAISEIGGGQGGTDTQYF. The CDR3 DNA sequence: TGTGCCATCAGTGAGATAGGGGGAGGGCAGGGAGGCACAGATACGCAGTATTTT.

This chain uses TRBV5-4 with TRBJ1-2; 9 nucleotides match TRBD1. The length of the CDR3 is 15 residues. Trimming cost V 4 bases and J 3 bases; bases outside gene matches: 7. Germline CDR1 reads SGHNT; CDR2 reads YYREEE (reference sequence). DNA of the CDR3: TGTGCCAGCAGCCAGGACAGGGGAGGGTACTATGGCTACACCTTC. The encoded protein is CASSQDRGGYYGYTF.

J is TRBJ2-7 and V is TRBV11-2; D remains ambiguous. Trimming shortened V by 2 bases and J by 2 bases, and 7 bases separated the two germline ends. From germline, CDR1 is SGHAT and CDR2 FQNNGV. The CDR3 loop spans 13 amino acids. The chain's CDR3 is CASSLSKTYEQYF. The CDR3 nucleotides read TGTGCCAGCAGCTTATCAAAAACCTACGAGCAGTACTTC. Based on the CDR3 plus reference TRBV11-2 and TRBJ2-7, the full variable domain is EAGVAQSPRYKIIEKRQSVAFWCNPISGHATLYWYQQILGQGPKLLIQFQNNGVVDDSQLPKDRFSAERLKGVDSTLKIQPAKLEDSAVYLCASSLSKTYEQYFGPGTRLTVT.

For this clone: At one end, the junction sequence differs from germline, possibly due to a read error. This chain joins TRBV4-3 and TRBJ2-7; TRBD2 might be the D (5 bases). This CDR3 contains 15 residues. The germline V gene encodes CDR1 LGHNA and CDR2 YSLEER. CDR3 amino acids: CASSQFLDSSSEQYF. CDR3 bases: TGCGCCAGCAGCCAATTTTTGGACTCCTCCTCCGAGCAGTACTTC.

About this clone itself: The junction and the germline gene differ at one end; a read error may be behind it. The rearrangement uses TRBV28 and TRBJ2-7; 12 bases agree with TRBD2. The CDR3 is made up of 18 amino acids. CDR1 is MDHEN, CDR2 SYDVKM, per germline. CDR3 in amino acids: CASSLLRLAGDSSHEQYF. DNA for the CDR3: TGTGCCAGCAGTTTATTACGACTAGCGGGAGATTCCTCCCACGAGCAGTACTTC.

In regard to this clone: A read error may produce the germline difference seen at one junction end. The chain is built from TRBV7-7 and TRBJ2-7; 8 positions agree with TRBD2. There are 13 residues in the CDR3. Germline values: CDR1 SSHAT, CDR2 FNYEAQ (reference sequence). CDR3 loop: CASSLGAGGEQYF. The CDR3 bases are TGTGCTAGCAGCTTAGGGGCGGGGGGCGAGCAGTACTTC. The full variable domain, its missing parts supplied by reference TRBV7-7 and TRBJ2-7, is GAGVSQSPRYKVTKRGQDVTLRCDPISSHATLYWYQQALGQGPEFLTYFNYEAQPDKSGLPSDRFSAERPEGSISTLTIQRTEQRDSAMYRCASSLGAGGEQYFGPGTRLTVT.